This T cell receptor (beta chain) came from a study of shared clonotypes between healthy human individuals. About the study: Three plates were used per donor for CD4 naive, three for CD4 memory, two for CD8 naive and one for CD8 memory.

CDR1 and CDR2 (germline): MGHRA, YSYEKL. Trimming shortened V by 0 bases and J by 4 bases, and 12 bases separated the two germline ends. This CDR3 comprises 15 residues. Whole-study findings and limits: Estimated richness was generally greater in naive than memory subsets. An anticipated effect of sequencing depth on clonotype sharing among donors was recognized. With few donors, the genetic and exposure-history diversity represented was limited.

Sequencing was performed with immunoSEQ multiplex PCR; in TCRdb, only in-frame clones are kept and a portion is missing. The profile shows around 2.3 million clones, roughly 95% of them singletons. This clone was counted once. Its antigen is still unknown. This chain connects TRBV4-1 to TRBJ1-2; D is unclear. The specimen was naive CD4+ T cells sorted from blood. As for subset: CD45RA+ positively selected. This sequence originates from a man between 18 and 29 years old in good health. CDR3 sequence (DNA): TGCGCCAGCAGCCAAGATGTAGCGGTAAGCTATGGCTACACCTTC. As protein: CASSQDVAVSYGYTF.